These 26 T cell receptor beta chains came from one sample sequenced in a study of cytomegalovirus exposure and HLA in healthy donors. Assay: immunoSEQ multiplex PCR; the TCRdb copy retains only in-frame clones and omits some. This table holds some 130,000 clones, 85% to 95% found once. Sequenced input: PBMCs. These receptors originate from a man aged 18 to 35 in good health and CMV-seropositive.

V gene TRBV27 combines with J gene TRBJ2-7; 10 nucleotides agree with TRBD1. J lost 5 bases, V lost 6 bases, and 4 bases had no gene match. Germline assignment: CDR1 MNHEY and CDR2 SMNVEV (reference sequence). CDR3 length equals 13 residues. The CDR3 region is CASSLDRGNEQYF. The CDR3 region has the DNA TGTGCCAGCAGCTTGGACAGGGGGAACGAGCAGTACTTC.

This rearrangement joins TRBV7-8 to TRBJ2-5; 10 bases align to TRBD1. The CDR3 has 15 residues. Trimming at V came to 4 bases and at J to 3 bases, leaving 5 bases not matched to a gene. Germline V CDR1 and CDR2: SGHVS, FQNEAQ. The CDR3 region has the DNA TGTGCCAGCAGCTCCCGGGACAGGGGTAAAGAGACCCAGTACTTC. The encoded protein is CASSSRDRGKETQYF.

This clone was recorded only once. Here the CDR3 DNA reads TGTGCCAGCAGTCTCGGGACAGGGGAGGTCTACGAGCAGTACTTC. This encodes CASSLGTGEVYEQYF. The chain couples TRBV6-1 to TRBJ2-7; 10 bases map to TRBD1. The junction had 7 bases not matched to a gene; V was cut back by 5 bases and J by 3 bases. The length of the CDR3 is 15 residues. Per the germline V gene, CDR1 is MNHNS and CDR2 is SASEGT.

J is TRBJ2-1 and V is TRBV5-1, with TRBD2 matching over 8 bases. The CDR3 is made up of 19 amino acids. CDR1 and CDR2 from the germline V gene are SGHRS and YFSETQ. V shed 0 bases and J 2 bases; nucleotides not matched to a gene: 13. As DNA, the CDR3 is TGCGCCAGCAGCTTGGTTGCTAGCGGGTCCCTGATCCCCTACAATGAGCAGTTCTTC. Translation gives CASSLVASGSLIPYNEQFF.

This clone was seen just once. The chain recombines TRBV4-1 with TRBJ2-1; no firm D call. Germline CDR1 reads MGHRA; CDR2 reads YSYEKL. Trimming removed 3 bases at V and 6 bases at J, with 3 bases between. There are 11 residues in the CDR3. Here the CDR3 reads CASSHFNEQFF. Written as DNA, the CDR3 is TGCGCCAGCAGCCACTTCAATGAGCAGTTCTTC.

The CDR3, as DNA: TGTGCCAGCAGTACCACAGGGGGTGGCTACACCTTC. This encodes CASSTTGGGYTF. The rearrangement links TRBV2 to TRBJ1-2; 8 bases line up with TRBD1. Germline V gene lookup returns CDR1 SNHLY and CDR2 FYNNEI. The CDR3 sequence is 12 residues long. V lost 5 bases and J lost 7; bases outside the gene matches: 3. The full variable domain, in which reference TRBV2 and TRBJ1-2 provide the parts outside the CDR3, is EPEVTQTPSHQVTQMGQEVILRCVPISNHLYFYWYRQILGQKVEFLVSFYNNEISEKSEIFDDQFSVERPDGSNFTLKIRSTKLEDSAMYFCASSTTGGGYTFGSGTRLTVV.

This rearrangement joins TRBV30 to TRBJ1-3; 8 bases are shared with TRBD1. After removal of 1 base from V and 9 bases from J, the junction contained 8 bases not matched to a gene. Germline V lookup: CDR1 GTSNPN, CDR2 SVGIG (reference sequence). The CDR3 runs to 14 residues. The DNA for the CDR3 is TGTGCCTGGAGTGGAGGGACAGGCGCTGGCACCATATATTTT. Its protein is CAWSGGTGAGTIYF. Full variable domain (remainder filled in from reference TRBV30 and TRBJ1-3): SQTIHQWPATLVQPVGSPLSLECTVEGTSNPNLYWYRQAAGRGLQLLFYSVGIGQISSEVPQNLSASRPQDRQFILSSKKLLLSDSGFYLCAWSGGTGAGTIYFGEGSWLTVV.

CDR3 amino acids: CASSLGREGANEQYF. The CDR3 coding sequence is TGTGCCAGCAGCTTAGGGCGGGAGGGCGCCAACGAGCAGTACTTC. V usage is TRBV11-3 and J usage is TRBJ2-7; 9 nucleotides align to TRBD2. The CDR3 length is 15 residues. V shed 1 base, J shed 5 bases, and the junction held 6 bases outside the gene matches. CDR1 and CDR2 from the germline V gene are SGHNT and YENEEA. The full variable domain, with the rest looked up from reference TRBV11-3 and TRBJ2-7, is EAGVVQSPRYKIIEKKQPVAFWCNPISGHNTLYWYLQNLGQGPELLIRYENEEAVDDSQLPKDRFSAERLKGVDSTLKIQPAELGDSAVYLCASSLGREGANEQYFGPGTRLTVT.

For the CDR3, the DNA is TGTGCCAGCAGCGTAGGTCACAGGATAGGCGCAGATACGCAGTATTTT. Protein product: CASSVGHRIGADTQYF. The chain combines TRBV9 with TRBJ2-3; possibly TRBD1 for D (5 bases). Trimming removed 0 bases at V and 4 bases at J, with 15 bases between. CDR1 is SGDLS, CDR2 YYNGEE, per germline. The CDR3 sequence is 16 residues long.

The rearrangement joins TRBV28 to TRBJ2-5, with a tentative D call TRBD1 (6 bases). The CDR3 contains 16 residues. Germline CDR1 reads MDHEN; CDR2 reads SYDVKM. V lost 4 bases and J 1 base, leaving 16 bases between the germline ends. CDR3 sequence: CASSSWYRAPQETQYF. The CDR3 DNA follows: TGTGCCAGCAGTTCATGGTACAGGGCCCCCCAAGAGACCCAGTACTTC.

The rearrangement links TRBV28 to TRBJ2-7, with D possibly TRBD2 on 5 matching bases. Germline V gene data show CDR1 as MDHEN and CDR2 as SYDVKM. The CDR3 extends over 16 amino acids. The V end was cut by 3 bases, the J end by 6 bases, with 21 bases between. The CDR3 sequence is CASSFTQLVERGEQYF. In DNA, the CDR3 is TGTGCCAGCAGTTTTACCCAACTAGTAGAGCGCGGCGAGCAGTACTTC.

The chain has TRBV6-5 and TRBJ2-3; TRBD2 is a possible D gene (5 bases). The CDR3 contains 14 residues. Looked up from germline, CDR1 is MNHEY and CDR2 is SVGAGI. The V gene lost 6 bases and the J gene lost 2 bases, with 12 bases spanning the gap. The CDR3 sequence is CASRSRAATDTQYF. CDR3 coding DNA: TGTGCCAGCAGGTCACGAGCGGCCACAGATACGCAGTATTTT.

The chain combines TRBV10-3 with TRBJ1-2; TRBD1 matches at 8 bases. V was pared by 7 bases and J by 7 bases, with 17 bases of the junction left unmatched. Germline V gene lookup returns CDR1 ENHRY and CDR2 SYGVKD. This CDR3 contains 16 residues. The CDR3 DNA reads as TGTGCCATCACTGAATCCCAGGGGGCGAATTTTGGTGGCTACACCTTC. It codes for CAITESQGANFGGYTF.

CDR3 sequence reads: CASSGGTYYNEQFF. The CDR3 nucleotides read TGCGCCAGCAGCGGGGGGACTTATTACAATGAGCAGTTCTTC. The rearrangement uses TRBV5-1 and TRBJ2-1; D possibly corresponds to TRBD2 (6 bases). CDR3 length equals 14 residues. Germline V lookup: CDR1 SGHRS, CDR2 YFSETQ. V lost 4 bases to trimming and J lost 4 bases, with 12 bases between them.

CDR3 nucleotide sequence: TGTGCCAGCAGTGAATTTGGGCTCAATGAGCAGTTCTTC. The encoded protein is CASSEFGLNEQFF. This sequence joins TRBV25-1 and TRBJ2-1; no clear D gene. The length of the CDR3 is 13 residues. Trimming removed 1 base from V and 6 bases from J, with 7 bases in between. The V gene's germline CDR1 is MGHDK and CDR2 SYGVNS.

The chain carries TRBV2 and TRBJ1-4, with D uncertain. V gave up 0 bases and J gave up 8 bases, with 4 bases separating them. This CDR3 is built from 12 residues. Germline V lookup: CDR1 SNHLY, CDR2 FYNNEI. This CDR3 reads CASSEAREKLFF. CDR3 nucleotide sequence: TGTGCCAGCAGTGAAGCGCGGGAAAAACTGTTTTTT.

This chain connects TRBV5-4 to TRBJ2-2, with D perhaps TRBD1 (5 bases). The V and J ends lost 0 bases and 9 bases respectively, with 18 bases between them. The CDR3 totals 16 residues. Per the germline V gene, CDR1 is SGHNT and CDR2 is YYREEE (reference sequence). In DNA form, the CDR3 reads TGTGCCAGCAGCTTGGTCATGGCAGGGAAGTACAGGGAGCTGTTTTTT. Encoded protein: CASSLVMAGKYRELFF. Together with reference TRBV5-4 and TRBJ2-2, the CDR3 gives the full variable domain: ETGVTQSPTHLIKTRGQQVTLRCSSQSGHNTVSWYQQALGQGPQFIFQYYREEENGRGNFPPRFSGLQFPNYSSELNVNALELDDSALYLCASSLVMAGKYRELFFGEGSRLTVL.

With regard to this clone: Mismatch with germline at one junction end may stem from a read error. V and J are TRBV11-2 and TRBJ2-7, with a possible D match to TRBD2 (5 bases). The CDR3 loop spans 12 amino acids. The V gene's germline CDR1 is SGHAT and CDR2 FQNNGV. DNA of the CDR3: TGTGCCAGCAGTTTAGGGAGCAACGAGCAGTACTTC. Translating gives CASSLGSNEQYF.

The V gene is TRBV28, the J gene TRBJ2-1, with D possibly TRBD2 on 5 matching bases. V was shortened by 7 bases and J by 2 bases, with 12 bases between the two germline ends. Germline-derived CDR1 and CDR2 are MDHEN and SYDVKM. CDR3 length: 14 amino acids. CDR3 sequence reads: CASMQAAAYNEQFF. In DNA form, the CDR3 reads TGTGCCAGCATGCAAGCGGCGGCCTACAATGAGCAGTTCTTC.

The chain employs TRBV2 and TRBJ2-1, with a possible D match to TRBD1 (5 bases). The CDR3 length is 13 residues. Germline V gene data show CDR1 as SNHLY and CDR2 as FYNNEI. The germline V and J ends were trimmed by 7 bases and 8 bases, with 15 bases remaining between them. This chain's CDR3 is CASMPRDNDEQFF. The CDR3 DNA is TGTGCCAGCATGCCCAGGGATAACGATGAGCAGTTCTTC.

J is TRBJ2-7 and V is TRBV5-1, with 13 nucleotides matching TRBD2. From germline, CDR1 is SGHRS and CDR2 YFSETQ. This CDR3 has 15 amino acids. V lost 4 bases and J lost 7; bases outside the gene matches: 8. This chain's CDR3 is CASSLGLAGASEQYF. Written as DNA, the CDR3 is TGCGCCAGCAGCCTCGGACTAGCGGGAGCTAGTGAGCAGTACTTC.

As DNA, the CDR3 is TGTGCCTGGAGTGGAGGCTACTCCTACGAGCAGTACTTC. It yields the protein CAWSGGYSYEQYF. The chain uses TRBV30 and TRBJ2-7; unclear D gene. The V end was cut by 1 base, the J end by 0 bases, with 7 bases between. This CDR3 spans 13 amino acids. The V gene's germline CDR1 is GTSNPN and CDR2 SVGIG (reference sequence).

V and J are TRBV30 and TRBJ1-2; weak D call: TRBD1 (5 bases). The V end lost 4 bases, the J end lost 8 bases, and 14 bases lay between the germline ends. This CDR3 comprises 12 residues. Germline lookup yields CDR1 GTSNPN and CDR2 SVGIG (reference sequence). CDR3 in amino acids: CAWTPSGGGYTF. In DNA form, the CDR3 reads TGTGCCTGGACCCCCTCCGGGGGAGGCTACACCTTC.

V gene TRBV6-1 combines with J gene TRBJ2-7; 8 bases map to TRBD1. The V segment lost 6 bases and the J segment 3 bases; nucleotides outside the gene matches: 4. Germline lookup yields CDR1 MNHNS and CDR2 SASEGT. The CDR3 covers 13 residues. CDR3 sequence: CASRVGTGYEQYF. CDR3 sequence (DNA): TGTGCCAGCAGGGTAGGGACAGGCTACGAGCAGTACTTC.

This chain links TRBV5-4 with TRBJ2-3; tentative D call: TRBD2 (6 bases). Deletions cut 0 bases from V and 1 base from J, with 18 bases between. Germline V gene data show CDR1 as SGHNT and CDR2 as YYREEE (reference sequence). This CDR3 region has 18 residues. DNA for the CDR3: TGTGCCAGCAGCTTGGTGGGGAGACCCTCGGGGGGCACAGATACGCAGTATTTT. Protein: CASSLVGRPSGGTDTQYF.

This clone was detected once. The chain combines TRBV7-3 with TRBJ2-2; D might be TRBD1 (6 bases). The CDR3 sequence is 16 residues long. Trimming pared 2 bases from V and 0 bases from J, leaving 10 bases between. The germline V gene encodes CDR1 SGHTA and CDR2 FQGTGA. CDR3 sequence (DNA): TGTGCCAGCAGCTTAGGTTGGACAGCGAACACCGGGGAGCTGTTTTTT. Its translation: CASSLGWTANTGELFF.